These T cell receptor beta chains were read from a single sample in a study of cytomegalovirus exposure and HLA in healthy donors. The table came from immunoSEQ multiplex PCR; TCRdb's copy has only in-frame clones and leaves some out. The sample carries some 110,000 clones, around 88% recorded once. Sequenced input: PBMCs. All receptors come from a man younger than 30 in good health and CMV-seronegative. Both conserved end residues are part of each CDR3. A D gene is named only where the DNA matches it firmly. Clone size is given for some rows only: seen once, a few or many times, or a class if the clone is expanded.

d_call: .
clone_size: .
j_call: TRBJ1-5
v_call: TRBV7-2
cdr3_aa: CASSFAGARYSNQPQHF
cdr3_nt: TGTGCCAGCAGCTTCGCAGGGGCGAGGTATAGCAATCAGCCCCAGCATTTT

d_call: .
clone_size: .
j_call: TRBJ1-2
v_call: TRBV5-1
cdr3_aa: CASSLQQNGYTF
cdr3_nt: TGCGCCAGCAGCCTTCAACAAAATGGCTACACCTTC

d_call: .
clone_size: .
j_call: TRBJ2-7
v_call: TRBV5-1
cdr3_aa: CASSLGDITRGEQYF
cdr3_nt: TGCGCCAGCAGCTTGGGAGACATTACCCGGGGCGAGCAGTACTTC

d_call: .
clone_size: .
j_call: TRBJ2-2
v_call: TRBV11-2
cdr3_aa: CASSYRAGELFF
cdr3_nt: TGTGCCAGCAGCTACAGGGCCGGGGAGCTGTTTTTT

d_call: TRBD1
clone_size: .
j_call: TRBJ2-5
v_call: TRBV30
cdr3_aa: CAWSVDRGQETQYF
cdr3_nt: TGTGCCTGGAGTGTGGACAGGGGTCAAGAGACCCAGTACTTC

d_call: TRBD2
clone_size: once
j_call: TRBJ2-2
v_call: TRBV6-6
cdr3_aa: CATLLAGGPPGELFF
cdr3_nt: TGTGCCACACTCTTAGCGGGAGGGCCCCCCGGGGAGCTGTTTTTT

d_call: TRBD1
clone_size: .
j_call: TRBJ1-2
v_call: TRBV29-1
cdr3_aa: CSVVGWTGGGYTF
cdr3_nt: TGCAGCGTTGTTGGTTGGACAGGGGGTGGCTACACCTTC

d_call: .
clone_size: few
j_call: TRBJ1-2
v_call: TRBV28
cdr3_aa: CASRQGYGYTF
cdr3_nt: TGTGCCAGCAGGCAGGGCTATGGCTACACCTTC

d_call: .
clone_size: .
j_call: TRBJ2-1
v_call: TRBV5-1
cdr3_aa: CASSLGQGRHNEQFF
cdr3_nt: TGCGCCAGCAGCTTGGGTCAGGGGAGACACAATGAGCAGTTCTTC

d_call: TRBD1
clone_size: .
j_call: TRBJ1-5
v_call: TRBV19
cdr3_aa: CASSEAGTEARQPQHF
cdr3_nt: TGTGCCAGTAGTGAAGCCGGGACAGAGGCTCGGCAGCCCCAGCATTTT

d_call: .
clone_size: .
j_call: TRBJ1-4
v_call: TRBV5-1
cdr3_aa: CASSPEGGNWANEKLFF
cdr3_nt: TGCGCCAGCAGCCCGGAAGGAGGGAATTGGGCTAATGAAAAACTGTTTTTT

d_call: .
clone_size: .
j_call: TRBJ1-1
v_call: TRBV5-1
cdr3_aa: CASSLQGRPYAEAFF
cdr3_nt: TGCGCCAGCAGCTTGCAGGGCCGGCCTTACGCTGAAGCTTTCTTT

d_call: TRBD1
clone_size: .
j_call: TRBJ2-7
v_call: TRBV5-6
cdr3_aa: CASSLFSGGSYEQYF
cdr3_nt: TGTGCCAGCAGCTTGTTCTCAGGGGGAAGCTACGAGCAGTACTTC

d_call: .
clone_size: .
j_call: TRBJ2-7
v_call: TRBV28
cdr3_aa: CASSFRGYEQYF
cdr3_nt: TGTGCCAGCAGTTTCCGGGGGTACGAGCAGTACTTC

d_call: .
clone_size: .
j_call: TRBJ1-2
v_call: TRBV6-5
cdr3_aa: CASSYSSGIIYGYTF
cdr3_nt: TGTGCCAGCAGTTACTCGTCAGGGATAATCTATGGCTACACCTTC

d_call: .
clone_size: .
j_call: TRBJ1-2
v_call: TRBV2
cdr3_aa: CASRALGYTF
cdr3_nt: TGTGCCAGCAGGGCCCTTGGCTACACCTTC

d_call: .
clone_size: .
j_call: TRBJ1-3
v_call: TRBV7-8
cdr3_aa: CASSWDRNTIYF
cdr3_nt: TGTGCCAGCAGCTGGGACAGAAACACCATATATTTT

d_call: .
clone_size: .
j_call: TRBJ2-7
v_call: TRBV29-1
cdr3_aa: CSVDTGDSDELRF
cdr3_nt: TGCAGCGTCGATACAGGGGACTCCGACGAGCTACGGTTC

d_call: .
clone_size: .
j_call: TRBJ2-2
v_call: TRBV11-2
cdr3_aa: CASSSGRGTGELFF
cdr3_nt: TGTGCCAGCAGCTCCGGGAGAGGCACCGGGGAGCTGTTTTTT

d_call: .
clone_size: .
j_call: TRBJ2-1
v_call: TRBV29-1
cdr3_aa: CSVEESIPGYNEQFF
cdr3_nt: TGCAGCGTTGAAGAAAGTATCCCCGGCTACAATGAGCAGTTCTTC

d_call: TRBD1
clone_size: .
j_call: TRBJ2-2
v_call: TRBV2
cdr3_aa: CASRGVVTGQKNTGELFF
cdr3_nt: TGTGCCAGCAGGGGGGTGGTTACGGGACAGAAGAACACCGGGGAGCTGTTTTTT

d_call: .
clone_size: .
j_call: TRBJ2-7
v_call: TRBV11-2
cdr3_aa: CASSSADSYEQYF
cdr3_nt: TGTGCCAGCAGCTCCGCAGACAGCTACGAGCAGTACTTC

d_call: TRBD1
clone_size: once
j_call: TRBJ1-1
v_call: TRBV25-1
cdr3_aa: CASSADTGVNTEAFF
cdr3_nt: TGTGCCAGCAGTGCAGATACAGGGGTGAACACTGAAGCTTTCTTT

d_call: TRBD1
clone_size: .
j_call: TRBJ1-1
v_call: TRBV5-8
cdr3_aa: CASSDNYNGDRGNTEAFF
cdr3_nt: TGTGCCAGCAGCGACAACTATAACGGGGACAGGGGGAATACTGAAGCTTTCTTT

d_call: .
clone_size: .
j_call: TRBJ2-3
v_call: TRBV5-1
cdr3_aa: CASSSSRANFTQYF
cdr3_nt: TGCGCCAGCAGCTCCAGCAGGGCGAATTTTACGCAGTATTTT

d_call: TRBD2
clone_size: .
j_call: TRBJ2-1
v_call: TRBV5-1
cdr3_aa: CASSLAPSGSYANEQFF
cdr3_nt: TGCGCCAGCAGCTTGGCCCCTAGCGGGAGTTATGCAAATGAGCAGTTCTTC

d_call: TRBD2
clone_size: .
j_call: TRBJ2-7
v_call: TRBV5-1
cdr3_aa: CASSPPSGSGLYEQYF
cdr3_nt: TGCGCCAGCAGCCCTCCCAGCGGGAGTGGCCTTTACGAGCAGTACTTC

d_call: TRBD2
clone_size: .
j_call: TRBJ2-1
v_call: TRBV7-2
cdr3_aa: CASSLILAGGCFF
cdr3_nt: TGTGCCAGCAGCCTGATCCTAGCGGGAGGTTGTTTCTTC

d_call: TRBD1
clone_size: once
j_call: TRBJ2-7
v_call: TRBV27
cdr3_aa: CASRPRDRAGYEQYF
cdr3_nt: TGTGCCAGCAGACCAAGGGACAGGGCGGGCTACGAGCAGTACTTC

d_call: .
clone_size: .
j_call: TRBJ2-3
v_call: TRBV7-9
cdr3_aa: CASSLQVGGLTDTQYF
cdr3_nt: TGTGCCAGCAGCTTACAGGTGGGAGGTCTGACAGATACGCAGTATTTT

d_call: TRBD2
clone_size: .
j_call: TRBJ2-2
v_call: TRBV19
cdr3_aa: CASRTGTSVNGELFF
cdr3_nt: TGTGCCAGTAGGACCGGGACTAGCGTGAACGGGGAGCTGTTTTTT

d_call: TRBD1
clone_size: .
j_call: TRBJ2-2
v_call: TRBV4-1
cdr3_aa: CASSYYRGQTGELFF
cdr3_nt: TGCGCCAGCAGCTACTACAGGGGGCAGACCGGGGAGCTGTTTTTT

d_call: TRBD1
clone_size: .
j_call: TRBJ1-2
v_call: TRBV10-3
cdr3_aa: CAITPGQGYGYTF
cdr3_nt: TGTGCCATCACCCCGGGACAGGGTTATGGCTACACCTTC

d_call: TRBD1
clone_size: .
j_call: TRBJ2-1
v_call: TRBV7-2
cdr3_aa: CATLGWGQKNSYNEQFF
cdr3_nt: TGTGCCACCCTGGGGTGGGGACAGAAGAACTCCTACAATGAGCAGTTCTTC

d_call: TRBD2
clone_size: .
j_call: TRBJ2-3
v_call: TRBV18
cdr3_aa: CASSASSQGGSDTQYF
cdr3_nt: TGTGCCAGCTCAGCATCAAGCCAGGGCGGGAGCGATACGCAGTATTTT

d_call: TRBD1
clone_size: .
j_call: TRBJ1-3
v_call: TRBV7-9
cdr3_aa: CASSMDRGPGNTIYF
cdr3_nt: TGTGCCAGCAGCATGGACAGGGGGCCTGGAAACACCATATATTTT

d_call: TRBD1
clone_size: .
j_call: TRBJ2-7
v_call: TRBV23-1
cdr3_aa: CASSQSSYRDRGSYEQYF
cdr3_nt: TGCGCCAGCAGTCAATCGAGTTACCGGGACAGGGGGTCCTACGAGCAGTACTTC

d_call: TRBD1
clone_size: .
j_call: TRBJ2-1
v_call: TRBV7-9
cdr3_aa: CASSPMDRGPDEQFF
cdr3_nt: TGTGCCAGCAGCCCAATGGACAGGGGACCCGATGAGCAGTTCTTC

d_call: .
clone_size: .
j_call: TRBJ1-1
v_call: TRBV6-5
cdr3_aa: CASSYSIRNTEAFF
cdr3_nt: TGTGCCAGCAGTTACTCGATCAGGAACACTGAAGCTTTCTTT